This TCR beta chain is drawn from a study of T cell changes during pregnancy in multiple sclerosis. This clone turned up a few times. TCRdb keeps only in-frame clones here, not all; method: immunoSEQ multiplex PCR. The sample holds tens of thousands of clones, around 92% seen once. Trimming cost V 0 bases and J 2 bases; bases outside gene matches: 3. Per the germline V gene, CDR1 is MNHNS and CDR2 is SASEGT. The CDR3 sequence is 15 residues long. The chain has TRBV6-1 and TRBJ2-5; 7 nucleotides line up with TRBD2. The source was peripheral blood, collected before pregnancy. The receptor was derived from a female donor with multiple sclerosis, enrolled in a pregnancy study. The CDR3 DNA reads TGTGCCAGCAGTGAAGCAGCGGGAATGCAAGAGACCCAGTACTTC. Translation gives CASSEAAGMQETQYF.